These 30 T cell receptor beta chains came from one sample sequenced in a study of T cell repertoires in cytomegalovirus infection. Each CDR3 protein is one row after TCRdb ran MiXCR on the reads. The repertoire holds 200,000 or so distinct CDR3 sequences, with 28% as singletons. The sequencing sample was made of PBMCs. Source of these receptors: a human donor in good health (CMV status not recorded). Some clones in this sample may be carry-over from other donors' samples.

The chain links TRBV2 to TRBJ2-7, with D tentatively TRBD1 (6 bases). The V gene lost 7 bases and the J gene lost 0 bases, with 16 bases spanning the gap. The germline V gene has CDR1 SNHLY and CDR2 FYNNEI. This CDR3 contains 15 residues. For the CDR3, the DNA is TGTGCCAGCACCGAAGGGGGAGAAGCCTCCTACGAGCAGTACTTC. Translating it yields CASTEGGEASYEQYF. Supplemented by reference TRBV2 and TRBJ2-7, the full variable domain reads EPEVTQTPSHQVTQMGQEVILRCVPISNHLYFYWYRQILGQKVEFLVSFYNNEISEKSEIFDDQFSVERPDGSNFTLKIRSTKLEDSAMYFCASTEGGEASYEQYFGPGTRLTVT.

This clonotype was seen a handful of times. This chain connects TRBV19 to TRBJ1-5; 8 positions agree with TRBD1. The junction had 8 bases not matched to a gene; V was cut back by 6 bases and J by 4 bases. The length of the CDR3 is 15 residues. CDR1 is LNHDA, CDR2 SQIVND, per germline (reference sequence). The CDR3 nucleotides are TGTGCCAGTAGGTCAGGGGGCGCCGGAAATCAGCCCCAGCATTTT. Its protein is CASRSGGAGNQPQHF.

In DNA, the CDR3 is TGTGCCAGCAGCCCCCATCCGGGACAGGGCACTGAAGCTTTCTTT. Its translation is CASSPHPGQGTEAFF. The J gene is TRBJ1-1, the V gene TRBV7-3; 9 bases are a match to TRBD1. The CDR3 contains 15 residues. Trimming removed 5 bases from V and 4 bases from J; junction bases left unmatched: 8. Germline V gene data show CDR1 as SGHTA and CDR2 as FQGTGA.

The chain employs TRBV4-1 and TRBJ2-3; D remains ambiguous. CDR3 size: 14 residues. Between the trimmed V and J ends, which lost 3 bases and 2 bases, there was a span of 9 bases. Germline V gene data show CDR1 as MGHRA and CDR2 as YSYEKL. The CDR3 reads CASSHARATDTQYF. CDR3 sequence (DNA): TGCGCCAGCAGCCATGCAAGAGCCACAGATACGCAGTATTTT.

There are a few counts of this clonotype. The V call is TRBV5-1, the J call TRBJ1-2, with 11 bases aligning to TRBD1. There are 19 residues in the CDR3. Germline trimming cut 2 bases from V and 3 bases from J; bases unmatched to any gene: 15. CDR1 SGHRS and CDR2 YFSETQ come from the germline V gene. The CDR3 DNA reads TGCGCCAGCAGCTTATCTTACGGACAGGGGGCGGGAGTGGACTATGGCTACACCTTC. Translation gives CASSLSYGQGAGVDYGYTF.

V is TRBV29-1 and J is TRBJ2-5, with D uncertain. V was shortened by 6 bases and J by 5 bases, with 13 bases between the two germline ends. The germline V gene encodes CDR1 SQVTM and CDR2 ANQGSEA. The CDR3 is 12 residues long. Written as DNA, the CDR3 is TGCAGCGTCCTGTTCGGGTCGGAGACCCAGTACTTC. It translates to CSVLFGSETQYF. Variable domain in full (rest from reference TRBV29-1 and TRBJ2-5): SAVISQKPSRDICQRGTSLTIQCQVDSQVTMMFWYRQQPGQSLTLIATANQGSEATYESGFVIDKFPISRPNLTFSTLTVSNMSPEDSSIYLCSVLFGSETQYFGPGTRLLVL.

This clonotype occurred many times. The chain couples TRBV11-2 to TRBJ2-2; no reliable D call. V lost 2 bases, J lost 5 bases, and 6 bases lay in between. This CDR3 is built from 13 residues. Germline V CDR1 and CDR2: SGHAT, FQNNGV. The CDR3 region has the DNA TGTGCCAGCAGCTTAAGGGCGACCGGGGAGCTGTTTTTT. It specifies CASSLRATGELFF.

The rearrangement joins TRBV13 to TRBJ2-1; possibly TRBD1 for D (6 bases). The CDR3 length is 16 residues. The germline V gene encodes CDR1 PRHDT and CDR2 FYEKMQ (reference sequence). Trimming removed 5 bases at V and 4 bases at J, with 18 bases between. DNA of the CDR3: TGTGCCAGCAGCCGCATGGGGGCCTCCTTATACAATGAGCAGTTCTTC. Amino acids: CASSRMGASLYNEQFF.

This clonotype appeared a single time. A much larger clone lies a single base off, so this may be a read error. This rearrangement joins TRBV7-2 to TRBJ1-5, with 9 nucleotides matching TRBD1. Germline loops: CDR1 SGHTA, CDR2 FQGNSA. The CDR3 runs 16 residues. J lost 4 bases, V lost 5 bases, and 9 bases had no gene match. The CDR3 is CASSPYQDRGNQPQHF. The CDR3 coding sequence is TGTGCCAGCAGCCCCTACCAGGACAGGGGAAATCAGCCCCAGCATTTT.

This clonotype was seen only a few times. V gene TRBV20-1 combines with J gene TRBJ1-3; D is perhaps TRBD1 (6 bases). Germline-derived CDR1 and CDR2 are DFQATT and SNEGSKA (reference sequence). V gave up 7 bases and J gave up 0 bases, with 13 bases separating them. The CDR3 extends over 14 amino acids. CDR3 sequence reads: CSVLQGNSGNTIYF. The CDR3 DNA reads as TGCAGTGTTTTACAGGGCAACTCTGGAAACACCATATATTTT.

This clonotype was counted between two and nine times. V is TRBV28 and J is TRBJ1-2; perhaps TRBD1 as D (6 bases). Trimming removed 2 bases at V and 8 bases at J, with 15 bases between. The germline gives CDR1 MDHEN, CDR2 SYDVKM. The CDR3 has 14 residues. CDR3 in amino acids: CASSLAGVGRGYTF. The CDR3 nucleotides are TGTGCCAGCAGTTTAGCAGGGGTGGGTAGAGGCTACACCTTC.

This clonotype was counted at least ten times. The gene calls are TRBV7-2 and TRBJ1-5; possibly TRBD1 for D (6 bases). Trimming stripped 4 bases from V and 2 bases from J, with 12 bases between. The CDR3 runs to 15 residues. Looked up from germline, CDR1 is SGHTA and CDR2 is FQGNSA. The CDR3 DNA reads as TGTGCCAGCAGCTCAGGGGACGTCGGCAATCAGCCCCAGCATTTT. Protein product: CASSSGDVGNQPQHF.

The chain has TRBV6-2 or TRBV6-3 and TRBJ2-2; D remains ambiguous. CDR1 and CDR2 from the germline V gene are MNHEY and SVGEGT. The CDR3 spans 14 residues. V lost 2 bases and J lost 7, with 11 bases in between. The CDR3 region has the DNA TGTGCCAGCAGTTACACTGCCTTGGGCGGGGAGCTGTTTTTT. Residues: CASSYTALGGELFF.

The CDR3 here is CASSLGLGGSGSPLHF. CDR3 nucleotide sequence: TGCGCCAGCAGCTTGGGATTAGGGGGGTCCGGTTCACCCCTCCACTTT. V is TRBV5-1 and J is TRBJ1-6, with D perhaps TRBD1 (6 bases). With 0 bases removed from V and 9 bases from J, the gap between germline ends came to 16 bases. The CDR3 length is 16 residues. CDR1 and CDR2 from the germline V gene are SGHRS and YFSETQ.

V usage is TRBV6-6 and J usage is TRBJ1-3; D remains ambiguous. The germline V gene encodes CDR1 MNHNY and CDR2 SVGAGI (reference sequence). The V end lost 6 bases, the J end lost 4 bases, and 13 bases lay between the germline ends. This CDR3 region has 14 residues. CDR3 residues: CASRALTQGNTIYF. The CDR3 nucleotides read TGTGCCAGCAGAGCCCTCACACAGGGAAACACCATATATTTT.

As DNA, the CDR3 is TGTGCCACACACCGAGGGGAGGAGCAGTACTTC. This sequence encodes CATHRGEEQYF. The V gene is TRBV6-1, the J gene TRBJ2-7; D possibly uses TRBD1 or TRBD2 (5 bases each). CDR3 length: 11 residues. The germline V and J ends were trimmed by 10 bases and 7 bases, with 14 bases remaining between them. Looked up from germline, CDR1 is MNHNS and CDR2 is SASEGT.

This clonotype appeared many times. The chain uses TRBV12-5 and TRBJ1-1, with 7 bases that match TRBD1. This CDR3 is 14 amino acids long. V shed 4 bases and J 0 bases; nucleotides not matched to a gene: 2. Germline V lookup: CDR1 LGHNT, CDR2 FRNRAP. The CDR3 DNA is TGTGCTAGTGGTTGGGGGACAGTGAACACTGAAGCTTTCTTT. It specifies CASGWGTVNTEAFF.

In this sample, this clonotype turned up many times. This sequence joins TRBV7-2 and TRBJ2-3, with TRBD2 matching 7 bases. Looked up from germline, CDR1 is SGHTA and CDR2 is FQGNSA. Unmatched junction bases numbered 18, after V lost 6 bases and J lost 0 bases. The CDR3 consists of 19 residues. The CDR3 sequence is CASRNIAGSSPSSTDTQYF. The CDR3, as DNA: TGTGCCAGCAGGAACATAGCGGGCTCCTCCCCCTCTAGCACAGATACGCAGTATTTT.

This chain uses TRBV7-2 with TRBJ1-3; perhaps TRBD1 as D (5 bases). From germline, CDR1 is SGHTA and CDR2 FQGNSA. The V end lost 3 bases, the J end lost 4 bases, and 19 bases lay between the germline ends. CDR3 size: 17 residues. This chain's CDR3 is CASSFAPWGRKGNTIYF. The CDR3 DNA sequence: TGTGCCAGCAGCTTCGCTCCCTGGGGCAGAAAAGGAAACACCATATATTTT.

This sequence joins TRBV7-9 and TRBJ1-5; D gene unclear. The CDR3 has 13 residues. V lost 1 base and J 5 bases, leaving 6 bases between the germline ends. Germline CDR1 and CDR2: SEHNR and FQNEAQ (reference sequence). DNA for the CDR3: TGTGCCAGCAGCTTAGGGGAAGATCAGCCCCAGCATTTT. This sequence encodes CASSLGEDQPQHF.

This clonotype came up a few times. The genes are TRBV6-2 or TRBV6-3 and TRBJ2-7; 9 bases are a match to TRBD2. Germline CDR1 MNHEY, CDR2 SVGEGT. J lost 1 base, V lost 6 bases, and 4 bases had no gene match. The CDR3 consists of 14 residues. As DNA, the CDR3 is TGTGCCAGCAGGAGTAGCGGGGGTTCCTACGAGCAGTACTTC. Its translation: CASRSSGGSYEQYF.

This clonotype was recorded once. At one of its ends the junction is not consistent with the germline gene, which may arise from a read error. The rearrangement links TRBV6-1 to TRBJ1-1; possibly TRBD1 for D (6 bases). The CDR3 loop spans 14 amino acids. CDR1 is MNHNS, CDR2 SASEGT, per germline. The chain's CDR3 is CGSRREGGNTEAFF. The CDR3 DNA reads TGTGGCAGCAGACGTGAGGGGGGGAACACTGAAGCTTTCTTT.

In its sample, this clonotype was seen a few times. The chain is built from TRBV2 and TRBJ1-5; D is undetermined. The CDR3 is 15 amino acids. Trimming left V 3 bases short and J 4 bases short, with 13 bases between. In germline, CDR1 is SNHLY, CDR2 FYNNEI. CDR3 nucleotide sequence: TGTGCCAGCAGTGACACCTTCGGCTCAAATCAGCCCCAGCATTTT. Translation gives CASSDTFGSNQPQHF.

For this clonotype: A much larger clone sits a single nucleotide away, making a read error possible. The V and J genes are TRBV6-2 or TRBV6-3 and TRBJ1-1, with D tentatively TRBD1 (6 bases). Germline loops: CDR1 MNHEY, CDR2 SVGEGT. The CDR3 loop spans 19 amino acids. V was trimmed by 3 bases and J by 6 bases, leaving 29 bases between them. The CDR3 region has the DNA TGTGCCAGCAGTTATACACCCGGGGCCGCTGACAGGAGGGGGTCTGAAGCTTTCTTT. It translates to CASSYTPGAADRRGSEAFF.

This clonotype was seen at least ten times. The chain uses TRBV11-2 and TRBJ2-7; TRBD1 agrees at 7 bases. V trimming: 1 base; J trimming: 0 bases; junction bases outside the gene matches: 3. Germline CDR1 is SGHAT and CDR2 is FQNNGV. The CDR3 sequence is 15 residues long. CDR3 amino acids: CASSLAGTASYEQYF. DNA for the CDR3: TGTGCCAGCAGCTTAGCGGGGACAGCCTCCTACGAGCAGTACTTC.

V gene TRBV12-3 or TRBV12-4 combines with J gene TRBJ1-5; D remains unclear. CDR3 length: 16 residues. The ends were cut back, 6 bases at V and 5 bases at J, with 20 bases in the middle. CDR3 sequence: CASSYSRSGFDQPQHF. CDR3 coding DNA: TGTGCCAGCAGCTACAGTAGATCGGGGTTCGATCAGCCCCAGCATTTT.

This chain links TRBV18 with TRBJ1-6; 7 bases align to TRBD1. V trimming: 3 bases; J trimming: 9 bases; junction bases outside the gene matches: 8. The CDR3 has 15 amino acids. Germline V gene lookup returns CDR1 KGHSH and CDR2 LQKENI. The CDR3 DNA follows: TGTGCCAGCTCACCCCCGGAGGCAGGGGGTTCACCCCTCCACTTT. As protein: CASSPPEAGGSPLHF.

This clonotype showed up many times. The J gene is TRBJ1-3, the V gene TRBV7-2; D perhaps matches TRBD1 (6 bases). The V gene's germline CDR1 is SGHTA and CDR2 FQGNSA. V lost 3 bases and J lost 6, with 15 bases in between. The CDR3 runs 15 residues. CDR3: CASSFLSAGENTIYF. CDR3 DNA: TGTGCCAGCAGCTTCCTTAGTGCAGGGGAAAACACCATATATTTT.

The J gene is TRBJ1-2, the V gene TRBV6-5; TRBD1 aligns across 7 bases. CDR3 length: 14 residues. V dropped 0 bases and J dropped 4; count of bases not matched to a gene: 2. CDR1 is MNHEY, CDR2 SVGAGI, per germline. The CDR3 nucleotides are TGTGCCAGCAGTTACTCGGGACAGTCCTATGGCTACACCTTC. As protein: CASSYSGQSYGYTF.

There are a few counts of this clonotype. The chain joins TRBV2 to TRBJ1-1, with D possibly TRBD1 on 5 matching bases. This CDR3 is built from 11 residues. Per the germline V gene, CDR1 is SNHLY and CDR2 is FYNNEI. Trimming shortened V by 4 bases and J by 11 bases, and 11 bases separated the two germline ends. The CDR3 nucleotides read TGTGCCAGCAGTGTCAGGGAGGATGCTTTCTTT. This codes for CASSVREDAFF.